This entry features one T cell receptor (beta chain) sequence. Its antigen is as yet unknown. CDR1 and CDR2 from the germline V gene are MNHEY and SMNVEV (reference sequence). V lost 5 bases, J lost 10 bases, and 5 bases stayed unmatched. The CDR3 totals 13 residues. The study ran its PCR with 60 Vbeta and 13 Jbeta primers. Here immunoSEQ multiplex PCR was the method, and the copy in TCRdb shows in-frame clones only, minus some. The repertoire holds 90,000 to 120,000 clones, roughly 75% seen once, with 1.5% to 2% in the top ten. The data are from a study of cytomegalovirus exposure and HLA in healthy donors. Study details: A previous analysis identified about 110 million unique TCR beta sequences derived from 180 million or so T cells. Across around 400 genotyped donors, 81% landed in the Caucasian-associated ancestry cluster. Study-level results: At a 0.05 false discovery rate, a later analysis found 15,000 to 20,000 TCR beta sequences to be associated with HLA alleles. What a later analysis showed was that several of the most significant clusters appeared linked to common viral pathogens.

Material: PBMCs. The chain combines TRBV27 with TRBJ1-6, with TRBD1 matching 7 bases. The clonotype comes from a woman between 40 and 50 years old in good health and CMV-seronegative. CDR3 coding DNA: TGTGCCAGCAGTCACAGGGGTGGGTCACCCCTCCACTTT. Its protein product is CASSHRGGSPLHF.